The rows below give T cell receptor beta chains drawn from one sample of a study of cytomegalovirus exposure and HLA in healthy donors. Repertoires were generated with immunoSEQ multiplex PCR, while TCRdb's copy carries only in-frame clones and drops some. The sample holds over 200,000 clones, approximately 88% seen once. The sequenced material came from PBMCs. The receptors derive from a woman younger than 45 in good health and CMV-seropositive. The CDR3 runs from the conserved cysteine through the conserved F or W. D genes are given only for firm matches. Clone size, where shown, is once, few, many, or a class for clones that have expanded.

V gene: TRBV5-1
clone size: few
J gene: TRBJ2-5
D gene: NA
CDR3 DNA: TGCGCCAGCAGCCTCGGAGGGGGAGGCAGAGAGACCCAGTACTTC
CDR3 protein: CASSLGGGGRETQYF

V gene: TRBV4-3
clone size: once
J gene: TRBJ2-7
D gene: NA
CDR3 DNA: TGCGCCAGCAGCCAAGATATTGGGTACGAGCAGTACTTC
CDR3 protein: CASSQDIGYEQYF

V gene: TRBV27
clone size: NA
J gene: TRBJ1-1
D gene: NA
CDR3 DNA: TGTGCCAGCAGTTTCGGCGGAAACACTGAAGCTTTCTTT
CDR3 protein: CASSFGGNTEAFF

V gene: TRBV28
clone size: NA
J gene: TRBJ2-1
D gene: TRBD2
CDR3 DNA: TGTGCCAGCAGTCTCGGTGCTTCTTCTAGCGGAAGATACAATGAGCAGTTCTTC
CDR3 protein: CASSLGASSSGRYNEQFF

V gene: TRBV19
clone size: NA
J gene: TRBJ2-1
D gene: TRBD2
CDR3 DNA: TGTGCCAGTAGTATGGGGGCTAGCGGGCAAGGTTACAATGAGCAGTTCTTC
CDR3 protein: CASSMGASGQGYNEQFF

V gene: TRBV30
clone size: NA
J gene: TRBJ2-7
D gene: NA
CDR3 DNA: TGTGCCTGGAGTAGGCAGTCCTACGAGCAGTACTTC
CDR3 protein: CAWSRQSYEQYF

V gene: TRBV29-1
clone size: once
J gene: TRBJ2-7
D gene: TRBD1
CDR3 DNA: TGCAGCGTTGAGAATGGCGAGGGGGCGGACTACGAGCAGTACTTC
CDR3 protein: CSVENGEGADYEQYF

V gene: TRBV11-2
clone size: NA
J gene: TRBJ1-2
D gene: NA
CDR3 DNA: TGTGCCAGCAGCTTAGTGGTACTTGGTGGGACAGGCTACACCTTC
CDR3 protein: CASSLVVLGGTGYTF

V gene: TRBV30
clone size: NA
J gene: TRBJ1-3
D gene: TRBD1
CDR3 DNA: TGTGCCTGGAGCATTCCTTCGACAGGGGGAAACACCATATATTTT
CDR3 protein: CAWSIPSTGGNTIYF

V gene: TRBV7-8
clone size: NA
J gene: TRBJ2-5
D gene: NA
CDR3 DNA: TGTGCCAGCAGCCTAGAGCTATGGAGCAGGGAGACCCAGTACTTC
CDR3 protein: CASSLELWSRETQYF

V gene: TRBV4-1
clone size: few
J gene: TRBJ1-2
D gene: TRBD1
CDR3 DNA: TGCGCCAGCAGCCAAGATGGGACAGTTTATGGCTACACCTTC
CDR3 protein: CASSQDGTVYGYTF

V gene: TRBV9
clone size: NA
J gene: TRBJ1-2
D gene: TRBD1
CDR3 DNA: TGTGCCAGCAGCGCAAGGACAGGATCTAACTATGGCTACACCTTC
CDR3 protein: CASSARTGSNYGYTF

V gene: TRBV5-1
clone size: once
J gene: TRBJ2-1
D gene: NA
CDR3 DNA: TGCGCCAGCAGCTTGTTCCGGGAGCAGTTCTTC
CDR3 protein: CASSLFREQFF

V gene: TRBV27
clone size: NA
J gene: TRBJ1-2
D gene: TRBD1
CDR3 DNA: TGTGCCAGCGGCAAACTCCCGGGACAGGGTTGGGGCTACACCTTC
CDR3 protein: CASGKLPGQGWGYTF

V gene: TRBV6-5
clone size: NA
J gene: TRBJ2-2
D gene: NA
CDR3 DNA: TGTGCCAGCAGTTACACAGGCCTGAACACCGGGGAGCTGTTTTTT
CDR3 protein: CASSYTGLNTGELFF

V gene: TRBV5-4
clone size: NA
J gene: TRBJ1-1
D gene: NA
CDR3 DNA: TGTGCCAGCAGCTTGGAGGGCTACAACACTGAAGCTTTCTTT
CDR3 protein: CASSLEGYNTEAFF

V gene: TRBV27
clone size: NA
J gene: TRBJ2-6
D gene: NA
CDR3 DNA: TGTGCCAGCAATCCCGGAGGGACTGGTGCCAACGTCCTGACTTTC
CDR3 protein: CASNPGGTGANVLTF

V gene: TRBV5-1
clone size: NA
J gene: TRBJ2-1
D gene: TRBD2
CDR3 DNA: TGCGCCAGCAGCTTGGACTTAGCGGGAGGTCGCAATGAGCAGTTCTTC
CDR3 protein: CASSLDLAGGRNEQFF

V gene: TRBV2
clone size: NA
J gene: TRBJ2-6
D gene: NA
CDR3 DNA: TGTGCCAGCAAGCAGGGTCCTTTCTCTGGGGCCAACGTCCTGACTTTC
CDR3 protein: CASKQGPFSGANVLTF

V gene: TRBV20-1
clone size: NA
J gene: TRBJ2-1
D gene: NA
CDR3 DNA: TGCAGTGCATCCCCATGGGATGAGCAGTTCTTC
CDR3 protein: CSASPWDEQFF

V gene: TRBV9
clone size: once
J gene: TRBJ2-2
D gene: TRBD2
CDR3 DNA: TGTGCCAGCAGCGTAGGACTAGCGGGGTTGAACACCGGGGAGCTGTTTTTT
CDR3 protein: CASSVGLAGLNTGELFF

V gene: TRBV5-4
clone size: NA
J gene: TRBJ2-7
D gene: TRBD2
CDR3 DNA: TGTGCCAGCAGTTTGACGGGGACTAATAGGGAGCAGTACTTC
CDR3 protein: CASSLTGTNREQYF